The next 6 T cell receptor beta chains were all read from a single sample in a study of tumor-infiltrating lymphocytes in localized non-small cell lung cancer. The repertoire was sequenced with immunoSEQ multiplex PCR; TCRdb's copy has only in-frame clones and lacks some. Of under 25,000 clones in the sample, roughly 69% were seen once. Sequencing input: lung tumor tissue. The origin of the receptors is a human donor with non-small cell lung cancer.

This chain links TRBV15 with TRBJ2-1, with no clear D. CDR1 and CDR2 from the germline V gene are LNHNV and YYDKDF (reference sequence). The CDR3 consists of 15 residues. Trimming shortened V by 2 bases and J by 1 base, and 9 bases separated the two germline ends. The CDR3: CATSRTTTSYNEQFF. CDR3 sequence (DNA): TGTGCCACCAGCAGAACTACGACGTCCTACAATGAGCAGTTCTTC.

The chain joins TRBV14 to TRBJ2-7; unclear D gene. Germline-derived CDR1 and CDR2 are SGHDN and FVKESK. The CDR3 loop spans 12 amino acids. V was shortened by 1 base and J by 7 bases, with 8 bases between the two germline ends. DNA of the CDR3: TGTGCCAGCAGCCAAGGCCCCTGGGAGCAGTACTTC. Translated: CASSQGPWEQYF. Drawing the rest from reference TRBV14 and TRBJ2-7, the complete variable domain is EAGVTQFPSHSVIEKGQTVTLRCDPISGHDNLYWYRRVMGKEIKFLLHFVKESKQDESGMPNNRFLAERTGGTYSTLKVQPAELEDSGVYFCASSQGPWEQYFGPGTRLTVT.

The J gene is TRBJ2-4, the V gene TRBV11-2; perhaps TRBD2 as D (7 bases). Germline CDR1 reads SGHAT; CDR2 reads FQNNGV. V lost 6 bases to trimming and J lost 10 bases, with 19 bases between them. The CDR3 is 14 amino acids. CDR3 amino acids: CASRLGGGPQIQYF. CDR3 nucleotide sequence: TGTGCCAGCAGGCTAGGGGGGGGACCCCAAATTCAGTACTTC.

The V gene is TRBV7-6, the J gene TRBJ2-5, with D perhaps assigned TRBD1 or TRBD2 (5 bases each). Germline V gene data show CDR1 as SGHVS and CDR2 as FNYEAQ. The length of the CDR3 is 16 residues. Trimming shortened V by 1 base and J by 4 bases, and 16 bases separated the two germline ends. The CDR3 sequence: CASSLVVQGGRETQYF. The CDR3 bases are TGTGCCAGCAGCTTAGTAGTTCAGGGTGGGAGAGAGACCCAGTACTTC.

This chain joins TRBV6-6 and TRBJ1-1; D uncertain. The length of the CDR3 is 13 residues. The V and J ends lost 5 bases and 1 base respectively, with 8 bases between them. Germline CDR1 and CDR2: MNHNY and SVGAGI (reference sequence). CDR3 nucleotide sequence: TGTGCCAGCAGTGGGCGACAGAACACTGAAGCTTTCTTT. Its translation: CASSGRQNTEAFF.

V and J are TRBV6-6 and TRBJ2-7, with D perhaps TRBD1 or TRBD2 (5 bases each). The ends were cut back, 0 bases at V and 4 bases at J, with 13 bases in the middle. The CDR3 has 15 residues. The germline gives CDR1 MNHNY, CDR2 SVGAGI (reference sequence). CDR3 sequence: CASSYSLEGSYEQYF. Written as DNA, the CDR3 is TGTGCCAGCAGTTACTCCCTCGAGGGGTCGTACGAGCAGTACTTC.